The following is a T cell receptor beta chain sequence with its context. This sample is drawn from a study of T cell changes during pregnancy in multiple sclerosis. Trimming removed 5 bases from V and 3 bases from J, with 16 bases in between. Per the germline V gene, CDR1 is MNHNY and CDR2 is SVGAGI (reference sequence). The CDR3 runs to 15 residues. TCRdb's table, derived via immunoSEQ multiplex PCR, lists solely in-frame clones and lacks some. The table lists fewer than 35,000 clones, 90% of them singletons, with about 0.58% in the top ten. Material: CD4+ T cells from peripheral blood mononuclear cells, obtained in the third trimester of pregnancy. The rearrangement joins TRBV6-6 to TRBJ1-2; D uncertain. The TCR comes from a female donor in good health, enrolled as a control in a pregnancy study. Written as DNA, the CDR3 is TGTGCCAGCAGTCCCCCAAGAGCAGCGGACTATGGCTACACCTTC. It specifies CASSPPRAADYGYTF.